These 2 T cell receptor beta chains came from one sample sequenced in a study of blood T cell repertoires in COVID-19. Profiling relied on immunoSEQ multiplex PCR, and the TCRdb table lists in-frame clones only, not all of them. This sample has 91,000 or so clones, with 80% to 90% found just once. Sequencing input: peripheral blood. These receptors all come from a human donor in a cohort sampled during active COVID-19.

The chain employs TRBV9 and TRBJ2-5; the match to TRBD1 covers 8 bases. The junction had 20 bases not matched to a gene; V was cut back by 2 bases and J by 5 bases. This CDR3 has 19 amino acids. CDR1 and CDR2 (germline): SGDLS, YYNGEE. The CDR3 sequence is CASSVGNSGAGGGMETQYF. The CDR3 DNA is TGTGCCAGCAGCGTTGGGAATAGTGGGGCAGGGGGCGGGATGGAGACCCAGTACTTC.

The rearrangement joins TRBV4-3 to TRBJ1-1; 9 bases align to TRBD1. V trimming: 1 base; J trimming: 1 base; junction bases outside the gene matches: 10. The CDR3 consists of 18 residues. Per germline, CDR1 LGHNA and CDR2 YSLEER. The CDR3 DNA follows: TGCGCCAGCAGCCAAGTAGCCGGGACAGGGCTGGGGAACACTGAAGCTTTCTTT. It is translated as CASSQVAGTGLGNTEAFF.